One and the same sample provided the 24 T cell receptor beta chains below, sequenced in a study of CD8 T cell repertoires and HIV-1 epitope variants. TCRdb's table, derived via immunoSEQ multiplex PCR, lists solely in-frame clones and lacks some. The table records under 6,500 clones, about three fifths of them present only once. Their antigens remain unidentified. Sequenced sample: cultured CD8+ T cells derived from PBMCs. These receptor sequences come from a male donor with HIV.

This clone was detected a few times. This CDR3 reads CASSLGQYLREQYF. CDR3 bases: TGTGCCAGCAGCTTGGGACAGTACCTTCGTGAGCAGTACTTC. The chain joins TRBV4-2 to TRBJ2-7; 7 bases align to TRBD1. With 5 bases clipped from V and 7 bases from J, the junction kept 11 bases outside the gene matches. The CDR3 has 14 residues. CDR1 and CDR2 from the germline V gene are LGHNA and YNFKEQ.

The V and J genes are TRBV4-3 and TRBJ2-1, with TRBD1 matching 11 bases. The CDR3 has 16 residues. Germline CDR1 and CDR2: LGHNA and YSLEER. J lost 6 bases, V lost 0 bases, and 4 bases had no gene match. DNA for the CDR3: TGCGCCAGCAGCCAAGATCGAGGGACAGGGGGCAATGAGCAGTTCTTC. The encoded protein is CASSQDRGTGGNEQFF.

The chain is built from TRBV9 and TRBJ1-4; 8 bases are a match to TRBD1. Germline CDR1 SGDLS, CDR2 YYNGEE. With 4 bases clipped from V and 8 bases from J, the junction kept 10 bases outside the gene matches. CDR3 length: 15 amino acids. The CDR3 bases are TGTGCCAGCAGCTCAGCAGGGGGCGCCTACGAAAAACTGTTTTTT. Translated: CASSSAGGAYEKLFF.

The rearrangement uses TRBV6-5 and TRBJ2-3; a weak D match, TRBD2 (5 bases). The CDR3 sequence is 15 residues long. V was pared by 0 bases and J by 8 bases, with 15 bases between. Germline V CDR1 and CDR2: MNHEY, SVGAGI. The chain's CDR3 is CASSYSSLAFVTQYF. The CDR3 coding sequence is TGTGCCAGCAGTTACTCGAGCCTAGCCTTCGTTACGCAGTATTTT.

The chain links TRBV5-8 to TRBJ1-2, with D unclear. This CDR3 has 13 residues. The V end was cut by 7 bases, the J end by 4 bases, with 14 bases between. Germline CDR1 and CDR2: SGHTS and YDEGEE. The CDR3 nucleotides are TGTGCCAGCGGTGCACGAAAGACCTATGGCTACACCTTC. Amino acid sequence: CASGARKTYGYTF.

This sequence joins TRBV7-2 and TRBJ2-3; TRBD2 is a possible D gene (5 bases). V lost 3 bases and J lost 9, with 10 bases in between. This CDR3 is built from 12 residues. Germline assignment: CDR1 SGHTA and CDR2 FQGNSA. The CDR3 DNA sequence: TGTGCCAGCAGCTTGACCGGGATGACGCAGTATTTT. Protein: CASSLTGMTQYF.

The CDR3 nucleotides are TGTGCCAGCAGTGCACCAGGGGCCCACGAGCAGTACTTC. Translating it yields CASSAPGAHEQYF. The chain uses TRBV25-1 and TRBJ2-7, with D possibly matching TRBD1 (6 bases). V was trimmed by 4 bases and J by 5 bases, leaving 12 bases between them. This CDR3 is 13 amino acids long. Germline CDR1 reads MGHDK; CDR2 reads SYGVNS.

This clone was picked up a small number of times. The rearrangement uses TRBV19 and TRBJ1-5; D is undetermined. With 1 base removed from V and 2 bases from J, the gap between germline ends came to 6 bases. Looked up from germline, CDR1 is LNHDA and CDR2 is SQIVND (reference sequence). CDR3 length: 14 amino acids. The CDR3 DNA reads TGTGCCAGTAGTATAGTGCAGGGCAATCAGCCCCAGCATTTT. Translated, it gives CASSIVQGNQPQHF. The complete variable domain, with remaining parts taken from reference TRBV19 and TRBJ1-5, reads DGGITQSPKYLFRKEGQNVTLSCEQNLNHDAMYWYRQDPGQGLRLIYYSQIVNDFQKGDIAEGYSVSREKKESFPLTVTSAQKNPTAFYLCASSIVQGNQPQHFGDGTRLSIL.

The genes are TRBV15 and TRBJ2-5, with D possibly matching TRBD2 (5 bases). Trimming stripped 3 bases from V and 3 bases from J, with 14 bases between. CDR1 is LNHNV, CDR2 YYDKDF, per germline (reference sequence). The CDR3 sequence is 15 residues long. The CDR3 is CATSSGLAEEETQYF. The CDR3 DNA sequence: TGTGCCACCAGCAGCGGCCTGGCGGAGGAAGAGACCCAGTACTTC.

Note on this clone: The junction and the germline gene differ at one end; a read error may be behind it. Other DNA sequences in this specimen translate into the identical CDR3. CDR3 DNA: TGCGCCAGCAGCCCCGCCGGGGCAACTAATGAAAAACTGTTTTTT. Amino acids: CASSPAGATNEKLFF. V gene TRBV9 combines with J gene TRBJ1-4; D ambiguous. The CDR3 extends over 15 amino acids. Per germline, CDR1 SGDLS and CDR2 YYNGEE.

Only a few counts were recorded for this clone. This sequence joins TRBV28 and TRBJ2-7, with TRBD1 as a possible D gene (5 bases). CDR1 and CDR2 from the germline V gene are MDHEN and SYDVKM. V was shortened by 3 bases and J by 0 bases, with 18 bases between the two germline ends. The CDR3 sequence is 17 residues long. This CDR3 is CASSFGTEGVDSYEQYF. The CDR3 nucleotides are TGTGCCAGCAGTTTCGGTACCGAAGGGGTCGACTCCTACGAGCAGTACTTC.

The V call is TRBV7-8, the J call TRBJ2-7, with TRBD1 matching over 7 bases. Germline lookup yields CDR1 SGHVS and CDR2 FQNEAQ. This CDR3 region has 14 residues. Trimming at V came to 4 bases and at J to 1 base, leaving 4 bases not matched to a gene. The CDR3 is CASSSGTVSYEQYF. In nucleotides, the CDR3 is TGTGCCAGCAGCTCCGGGACAGTTTCCTACGAGCAGTACTTC.

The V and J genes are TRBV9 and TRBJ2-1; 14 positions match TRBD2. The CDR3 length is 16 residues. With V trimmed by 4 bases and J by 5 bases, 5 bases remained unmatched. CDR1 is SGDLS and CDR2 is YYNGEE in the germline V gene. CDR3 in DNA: TGTGCCAGCAGCTCCCGACTAGCGGGAGGGGACAATGAGCAGTTCTTC. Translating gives CASSSRLAGGDNEQFF.

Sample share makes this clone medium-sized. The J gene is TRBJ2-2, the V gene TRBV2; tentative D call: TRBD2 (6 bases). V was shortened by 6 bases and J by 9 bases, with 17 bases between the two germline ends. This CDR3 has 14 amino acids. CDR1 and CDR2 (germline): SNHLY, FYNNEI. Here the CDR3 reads CASSTGTGSWELFF. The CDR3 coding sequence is TGTGCCAGCAGCACCGGGACTGGCTCCTGGGAGCTGTTTTTT.

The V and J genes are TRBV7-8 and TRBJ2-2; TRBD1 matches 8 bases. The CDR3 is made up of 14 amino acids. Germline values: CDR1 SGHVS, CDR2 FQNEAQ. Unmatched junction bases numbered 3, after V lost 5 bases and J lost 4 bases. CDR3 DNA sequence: TGTGCCAGCAGCCCGACAGGGGCCACCGGGGAGCTGTTTTTT. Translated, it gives CASSPTGATGELFF.

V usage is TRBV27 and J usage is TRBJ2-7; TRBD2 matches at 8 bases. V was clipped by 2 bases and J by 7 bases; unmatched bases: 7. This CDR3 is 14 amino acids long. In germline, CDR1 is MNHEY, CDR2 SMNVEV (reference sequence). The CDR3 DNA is TGTGCCAGCAGTTTAACTAGCGCGGGAGGAGAGCAGTACTTC. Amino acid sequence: CASSLTSAGGEQYF.

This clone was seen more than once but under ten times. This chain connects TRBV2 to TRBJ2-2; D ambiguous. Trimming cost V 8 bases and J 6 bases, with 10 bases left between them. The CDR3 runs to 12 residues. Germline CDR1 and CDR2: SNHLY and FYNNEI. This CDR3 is CASGPAPGELFF. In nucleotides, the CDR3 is TGTGCCAGCGGCCCAGCGCCCGGGGAGCTGTTTTTT.

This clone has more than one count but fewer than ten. This chain's CDR3 is CASSYSQGTEAFF. For the CDR3, the DNA is TGCGCCAGCAGCTATTCACAGGGCACTGAAGCTTTCTTT. J is TRBJ1-1 and V is TRBV5-1; D may be TRBD1 (6 bases). Trimming removed 3 bases at V and 4 bases at J, with 10 bases between. Per the germline V gene, CDR1 is SGHRS and CDR2 is YFSETQ. CDR3 length: 13 amino acids.

The CDR3 coding sequence is TGTGCCAGCAGTGAAGGGACAGGGACCTACGAGCAGTACTTC. Its protein product is CASSEGTGTYEQYF. The chain carries TRBV27 and TRBJ2-7; 9 bases align to TRBD1. This CDR3 is built from 14 residues. CDR1 and CDR2 (germline): MNHEY, SMNVEV (reference sequence). Germline trimming cut 5 bases from V and 2 bases from J; bases unmatched to any gene: 4.

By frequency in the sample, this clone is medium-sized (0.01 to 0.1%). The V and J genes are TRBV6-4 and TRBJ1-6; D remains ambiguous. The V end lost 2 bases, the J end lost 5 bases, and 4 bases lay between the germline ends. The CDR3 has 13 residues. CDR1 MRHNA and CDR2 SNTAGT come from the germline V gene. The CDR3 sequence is CASSDGDNSPLHF. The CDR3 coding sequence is TGTGCCAGCAGTGACGGAGATAATTCACCCCTCCACTTT.

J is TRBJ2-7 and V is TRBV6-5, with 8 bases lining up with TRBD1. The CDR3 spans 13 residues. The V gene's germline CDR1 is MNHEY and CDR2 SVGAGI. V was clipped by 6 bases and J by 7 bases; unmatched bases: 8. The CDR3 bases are TGTGCCAGCAGGGACAGGGAGCCCTTAGAGCAGTACTTC. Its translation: CASRDREPLEQYF.

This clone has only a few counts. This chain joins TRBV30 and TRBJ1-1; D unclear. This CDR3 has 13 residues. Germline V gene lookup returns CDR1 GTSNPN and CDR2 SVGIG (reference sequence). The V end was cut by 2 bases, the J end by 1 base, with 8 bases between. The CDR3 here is CAWSKQRNTEAFF. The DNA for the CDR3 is TGTGCCTGGAGTAAACAGAGGAACACTGAAGCTTTCTTT.

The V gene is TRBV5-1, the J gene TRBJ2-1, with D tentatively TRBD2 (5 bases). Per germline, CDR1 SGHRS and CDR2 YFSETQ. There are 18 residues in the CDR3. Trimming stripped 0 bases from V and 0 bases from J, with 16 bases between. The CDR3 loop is CASSLARVPSSSYNEQFF. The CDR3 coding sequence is TGCGCCAGCAGCTTGGCGAGGGTCCCATCGAGCTCCTACAATGAGCAGTTCTTC.

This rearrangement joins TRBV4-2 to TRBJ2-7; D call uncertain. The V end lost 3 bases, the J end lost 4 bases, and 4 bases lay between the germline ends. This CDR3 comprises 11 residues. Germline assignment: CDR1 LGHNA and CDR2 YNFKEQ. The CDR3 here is CASSQDYEQYF. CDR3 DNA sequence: TGTGCCAGCAGCCAGGATTACGAGCAGTACTTC.